This entry concerns a single TCR beta chain. The nonmyeloablative bone marrow transplants came from related graft donors, with transient mixed chimerism. Unstimulated regulatory T cells (CD4+CD25+CD127-), CD4+CD25- non-regulatory cells, CD4 and CD8 cells were FACS-sorted from thawed PBMCs. The data were obtained in a study of Tregs in tolerant kidney transplant recipients. Only in-frame clones appear in the TCRdb table, and some are missing; sequencing was by immunoSEQ multiplex PCR. The repertoire holds roughly 70,000 clones, with 80% to 90% as singletons. The germline V gene has CDR1 LGHNT and CDR2 FRNRAP. V dropped 0 bases and J dropped 8; count of bases not matched to a gene: 3. This CDR3 spans 13 amino acids.

The clonotype comes from a human patient who received a combined kidney and bone marrow transplant. Some T cells may be the graft donor's. V and J are TRBV12-5 and TRBJ2-7, with 8 bases lining up with TRBD1. The specimen was CD4+ T cells from blood (PBMCs), collected 6 months after the transplant. CDR3 DNA sequence: TGTGCTAGTGGTTTGGTACTCAGGGGGCAGCAGTACTTC. This codes for CASGLVLRGQQYF.